This TCR beta chain was profiled in a study of control samples from healthy donors and cancer patients. Only in-frame clones appear in the TCRdb table, and some are missing; sequencing was by immunoSEQ multiplex PCR. The table lists 75,000 to 90,000 clones, about 88% of them singletons. CDR1 MNHEY and CDR2 SMNVEV come from the germline V gene (reference sequence). The V gene end was trimmed by 7 bases and the J gene end by 5 bases; junction bases not matched to a gene: 5. The CDR3 loop spans 14 amino acids. The sample consisted of blood. The J gene is TRBJ1-6, the V gene TRBV27; 7 nucleotides match TRBD1. The sequence was collected from a man in his forties or fifties in good health. The CDR3 DNA reads as TGTGCCAGCAATACGGGACAGCATAATTCACCCCTCCACTTT. Translation gives CASNTGQHNSPLHF.